What follows describes a single T cell receptor (beta chain). The data stem from a study of early T cells in non-severe SARS-CoV-2 infection. Each CDR3 protein gets one entry after TCRdb re-called the 5' RACE reads with MiXCR. The sample consists of 70,000 to 90,000 distinct CDR3 sequences, roughly 10% of them appearing once. The receptor comes from an adult who was a healthcare worker with PCR-confirmed SARS-CoV-2 infection or an uninfected control (not recorded which). The sample was whole blood, taken at baseline.

The CDR3 DNA reads TGTGCCAGCAGCCAAGATTGGATAGCGGGAGGAAGGGGTTACGAGCAGTACTTC. Its translation: CASSQDWIAGGRGYEQYF. The J gene is TRBJ2-7, the V gene TRBV4-2; 10 bases are a match to TRBD2. This CDR3 spans 18 amino acids. Germline CDR1 LGHNA, CDR2 YNFKEQ. V lost 0 bases, J lost 4 bases, and 12 bases stayed unmatched.